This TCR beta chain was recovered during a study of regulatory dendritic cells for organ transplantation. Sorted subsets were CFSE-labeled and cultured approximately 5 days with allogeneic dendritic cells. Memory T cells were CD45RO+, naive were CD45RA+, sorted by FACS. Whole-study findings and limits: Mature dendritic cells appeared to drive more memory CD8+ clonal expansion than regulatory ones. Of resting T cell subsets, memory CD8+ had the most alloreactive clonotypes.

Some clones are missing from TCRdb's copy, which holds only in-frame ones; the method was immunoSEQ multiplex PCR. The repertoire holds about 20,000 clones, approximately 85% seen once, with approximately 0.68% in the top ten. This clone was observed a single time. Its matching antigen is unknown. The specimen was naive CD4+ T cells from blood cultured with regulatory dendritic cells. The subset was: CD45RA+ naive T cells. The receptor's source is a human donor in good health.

CDR3 in amino acids: CASSQGLASYNEQFF. As DNA, the CDR3 is TGCGCCAGCAGCCAAGGACTAGCGAGCTACAATGAGCAGTTCTTC. V usage is TRBV4-1 and J usage is TRBJ2-1; 8 bases map to TRBD2. CDR1 and CDR2 (germline): MGHRA, YSYEKL. The CDR3 extends over 15 amino acids. After removal of 1 base from V and 3 bases from J, the junction contained 2 bases not matched to a gene.